These 8 T cell receptor beta chains originate from one sample sequenced in a study of Ad26.COV2.S vaccination and SARS-CoV-2 variants. Treatment here: some 20 received Ad26.COV2.S at low or high dose, single or two shots; 5 received placebo; per-sample allocation not given. The study sampled participants on day 63 after the first vaccine or placebo injection. TCRdb keeps only in-frame clones here, not all; method: immunoSEQ multiplex PCR. The sample yields approximately 480,000 clones, roughly 89% seen once. The source was peripheral blood, collected in a trial of Ad26.COV2.S vaccine versus placebo. The receptor set was obtained from a person between 18 and 65 years old who received the Ad26.COV2.S COVID-19 vaccine or a placebo.

The rearrangement joins TRBV6-5 to TRBJ1-6; D perhaps matches TRBD1 (5 bases). The CDR3 sequence is 15 residues long. V was clipped by 0 bases and J by 9 bases, with 12 bases between them. Germline lookup yields CDR1 MNHEY and CDR2 SVGAGI. For the CDR3, the DNA is TGTGCCAGCAGTTACTCGTCAGGGTCAAGTTCACCCCTCCACTTT. Translated, it gives CASSYSSGSSSPLHF.

Regarding this clone: The sample contains more than one DNA sequence encoding this CDR3. This chain's CDR3 is CSGLNTEAFF. In DNA form, the CDR3 reads TGCAGCGGACTGAACACTGAAGCTTTCTTT. The chain carries TRBV29-1 and TRBJ1-1; D is uncertain. CDR1 SQVTM and CDR2 ANQGSEA come from the germline V gene. There are 10 residues in the CDR3. Deletions cut 7 bases from V and 0 bases from J, with 3 bases between.

V and J are TRBV7-9 and TRBJ2-4; D remains ambiguous. Germline V gene lookup returns CDR1 SEHNR and CDR2 FQNEAQ (reference sequence). This CDR3 spans 13 amino acids. The V and J ends lost 4 bases and 6 bases respectively, with 10 bases between them. This CDR3 is CASSSASPNIQYF. CDR3 in DNA: TGTGCCAGCAGCTCCGCTTCCCCAAACATTCAGTACTTC.

V gene TRBV18 combines with J gene TRBJ2-5; weak D call: TRBD1 (6 bases). Germline V gives CDR1 KGHSH, CDR2 LQKENI. V was shortened by 1 base and J by 4 bases, with 10 bases between the two germline ends. There are 14 residues in the CDR3. CDR3 region: CASSPQSRGETQYF. CDR3 in DNA: TGTGCCAGCTCACCACAGTCCAGGGGAGAGACCCAGTACTTC.

V gene TRBV27 combines with J gene TRBJ1-2; 7 bases match TRBD1. This CDR3 spans 14 amino acids. Germline V gives CDR1 MNHEY, CDR2 SMNVEV (reference sequence). Losses at the gene ends were 6 bases for V and 5 bases for J; bases not matched to a gene: 9. For the CDR3, the DNA is TGTGCCAGCAGGCCCGACAGGGAAACGTATGGCTACACCTTC. As protein: CASRPDRETYGYTF.

This sequence joins TRBV6-6 and TRBJ1-2; 10 bases map to TRBD1. V was pared by 5 bases and J by 7 bases, with 1 base of the junction left unmatched. Germline CDR1 reads MNHNY; CDR2 reads SVGAGI (reference sequence). The CDR3 runs 12 residues. CDR3 DNA sequence: TGTGCCAGCAGTGGGACAGGGGTTGGCTACACCTTC. The encoded protein is CASSGTGVGYTF.

The rearrangement uses TRBV2 and TRBJ1-6; 8 nucleotides align to TRBD1. The J segment lost 7 bases and the V segment lost 6 bases, leaving 2 bases of the junction unmatched. CDR1 is SNHLY, CDR2 FYNNEI, per germline. There are 13 residues in the CDR3. The CDR3: CASRDRENSPLHF. The CDR3 region has the DNA TGTGCCAGCAGGGACAGGGAGAATTCACCCCTCCACTTT.

The chain employs TRBV6-1 and TRBJ2-5; TRBD1 is a possible D gene (5 bases). The germline V and J ends were trimmed by 3 bases and 0 bases, with 17 bases remaining between them. Germline values: CDR1 MNHNS, CDR2 SASEGT. The CDR3 runs to 17 residues. CDR3 nucleotides: TGTGCCAGCAGTGACCGCGTGGGAAAGGGGTACCAAGAGACCCAGTACTTC. It yields the protein CASSDRVGKGYQETQYF.